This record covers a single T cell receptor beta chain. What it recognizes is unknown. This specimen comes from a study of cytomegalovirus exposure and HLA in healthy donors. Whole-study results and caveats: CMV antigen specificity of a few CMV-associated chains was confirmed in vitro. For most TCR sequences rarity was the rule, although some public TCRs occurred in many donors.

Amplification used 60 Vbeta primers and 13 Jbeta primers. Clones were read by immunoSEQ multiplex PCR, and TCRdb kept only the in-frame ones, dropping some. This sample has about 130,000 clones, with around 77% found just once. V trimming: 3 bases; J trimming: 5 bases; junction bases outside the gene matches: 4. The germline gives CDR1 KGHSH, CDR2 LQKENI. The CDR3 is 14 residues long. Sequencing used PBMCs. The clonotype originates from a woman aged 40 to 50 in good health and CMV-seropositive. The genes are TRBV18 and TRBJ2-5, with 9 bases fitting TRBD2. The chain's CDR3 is CASSPSAGGETQYF. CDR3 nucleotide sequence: TGTGCCAGCTCACCTTCGGCGGGAGGGGAGACCCAGTACTTC.